Listed below are T cell receptor beta chains from one sample, sequenced in a study of radiation and T cells in renal cell carcinoma. Repertoires were generated with immunoSEQ multiplex PCR, while TCRdb's copy carries only in-frame clones and drops some. Of about 130,000 clones listed, more than 70% are singletons. This sample comprised blood, obtained from a patient whose treatment included radiotherapy and nephrectomy. All receptors derive from a woman between 50 and 59 years old with renal cell carcinoma. Both conserved end residues are part of each CDR3. A D gene is named only where the DNA matches it firmly. The size entry is marked missing in some rows and otherwise reads once, few, many or a size class.

CDR3 DNA,CDR3 protein,V gene,D gene,clone size,J gene
TGTGCCAGCAGCTTATCCGGGGGGAACACTGAAGCTTTCTTT,CASSLSGGNTEAFF,TRBV7-9,.,.,TRBJ1-1
TGTGCCAGTAGTATAGGACAGCCGAACACTGAAGCTTTCTTT,CASSIGQPNTEAFF,TRBV19,.,.,TRBJ1-1
TGCGCCAGCAGCTTAACAGGGCCCTCCTACGAGCAGTACTTC,CASSLTGPSYEQYF,TRBV5-1,.,once,TRBJ2-7
TGTGCCAGCAGCTTAGTAGGGACGAAGGGTGAAAAACTGTTTTTT,CASSLVGTKGEKLFF,TRBV7-9,.,.,TRBJ1-4
TGTGCCAGCAGCTTAGGCCTAATATCAGGGACGGGTAATGGCTACACCTTC,CASSLGLISGTGNGYTF,TRBV13,.,.,TRBJ1-2
TGTGCCACCAGTATACGTGACGACAGGCCGAGGGTTAACACTGAAGCTTTCTTT,CATSIRDDRPRVNTEAFF,TRBV15,.,once,TRBJ1-1
TGTGCCAGCAGCTTATATGGGGGAGGTCAGTACTTC,CASSLYGGGQYF,TRBV7-6,.,.,TRBJ2-7
TGTGCCAGCAGCAAGACTAGCTTGAACACCGGGGAGCTGTTTTTT,CASSKTSLNTGELFF,TRBV7-9,TRBD2,.,TRBJ2-2
TGTGCCAGTTGGGACAGGGTAAAGTCACCCCTCCACTTT,CASWDRVKSPLHF,TRBV19,TRBD1,.,TRBJ1-6
TGTGCCAGCAGCTTACGCAGTTGGAGGCAGGGGTACGAGCAGTACTTC,CASSLRSWRQGYEQYF,TRBV5-5,.,many,TRBJ2-7
TGTGCCAGCAGCGAGGGCAATACGCAGTATTTT,CASSEGNTQYF,TRBV9,.,.,TRBJ2-3
TGTGCCAGCAGAGCGTTAGCGGGGGGCTTAACATACGAGCAGTACTTC,CASRALAGGLTYEQYF,TRBV2,TRBD2,.,TRBJ2-7
TGTGCCAGCAGCTTAGCGGGGGGACCTTTGAATGGGTATGGCTACACCTTC,CASSLAGGPLNGYGYTF,TRBV7-2,.,.,TRBJ1-2
TGTGCCAGCAGCTCCTCCACAGGGATCAACAATGAGCAGTTCTTC,CASSSSTGINNEQFF,TRBV7-2,.,.,TRBJ2-1
TGTGCCAGCACGGACAGGGTGAACACCGGGGAGCTGTTTTTT,CASTDRVNTGELFF,TRBV7-9,TRBD1,.,TRBJ2-2
TGCGCCAGCAGCTTCCTGACTGGCGGTGACGAGACCCAGTACTTC,CASSFLTGGDETQYF,TRBV5-1,.,.,TRBJ2-5
TGTGCCAGCAGCCCCCGCCAGGGGGCCCAATACAATGAGCAGTTCTTC,CASSPRQGAQYNEQFF,TRBV5-5,TRBD1,.,TRBJ2-1
TGTGCTAGTGGTCTGGGTAGCGGACAAGAGACCCAGTACTTC,CASGLGSGQETQYF,TRBV12-5,.,.,TRBJ2-5
TGTGCCTGGAGTCGCGGGGGCGAGGTCACCGGGGAGCTGTTTTTT,CAWSRGGEVTGELFF,TRBV30,.,.,TRBJ2-2
TGTGCCAGCAGAACAGGGGGTGGAAACACTGAAGCTTTCTTT,CASRTGGGNTEAFF,TRBV6-6,TRBD1,once,TRBJ1-1
TGTGCCAGTAGTTACACACCAACCGGGGAGACCCAGTACTTC,CASSYTPTGETQYF,TRBV19,.,few,TRBJ2-5
TGTGCCAGCAGTCCGATATCCCAGACAGGCTACGAGCAGTACTTC,CASSPISQTGYEQYF,TRBV27,.,.,TRBJ2-7
TGTGCCAGCAGCTTGGGGGCAGGACATCAGCCCCAGCATTTT,CASSLGAGHQPQHF,TRBV7-9,.,.,TRBJ1-5
TGTGCCAGCAGCAGCGACAGGGTAGGAAACTATGGCTACACCTTC,CASSSDRVGNYGYTF,TRBV5-4,TRBD1,once,TRBJ1-2
TGTGCCAGCAGCTTAACTGTCGACGAGCAGTACTTC,CASSLTVDEQYF,TRBV7-6,.,.,TRBJ2-7
TGTGCCAGCAGCCCGCGGGGGGGGTCGGGTACTTATGGCTACACCTTC,CASSPRGGSGTYGYTF,TRBV7-2,.,.,TRBJ1-2
TGTGCCAGCGAATCTAGCGCCAGAGAGACCCAGTACTTC,CASESSARETQYF,TRBV7-9,.,few,TRBJ2-5
TGTGCCAGTAGGACGGGACTCTTAGAAGGCTACACCTTC,CASRTGLLEGYTF,TRBV19,.,.,TRBJ1-2
TGTGCCAGCAGGCGTTTGGGGGACACTGAAGCTTTCTTT,CASRRLGDTEAFF,TRBV6-5,.,.,TRBJ1-1
TGTGCCAGCAGCCCTCAACAGGGGGGATCCTACGAGCAGTACTTC,CASSPQQGGSYEQYF,TRBV7-6,TRBD1,.,TRBJ2-7
TGCGCCAGCAGCTTGGCCGGTGGGGCCTACAATGAGCAGTTCTTC,CASSLAGGAYNEQFF,TRBV5-1,.,.,TRBJ2-1
TGTGCCAGCAAGCACAGGGGAAACACTGAAGCTTTCTTT,CASKHRGNTEAFF,TRBV6-1,TRBD1,.,TRBJ1-1
TGTGCCTGGAGCCCCCACCTAGGGAAGGGAGAGACCCAGTACTTC,CAWSPHLGKGETQYF,TRBV30,.,.,TRBJ2-5
TGTGCCTGGATACGGCGGGGGGGCACAGATACGCAGTATTTT,CAWIRRGGTDTQYF,TRBV30,TRBD2,.,TRBJ2-3
TGCGCCAGCAGCCAAGACGGGGGGGGCTCCCTTAGCAATCAGCCCCAGCATTTT,CASSQDGGGSLSNQPQHF,TRBV4-1,.,.,TRBJ1-5
TGCAGCGGAGCCCCGGGACAGTCGAACACTGAAGCTTTCTTT,CSGAPGQSNTEAFF,TRBV29-1,TRBD1,.,TRBJ1-1
TGCGCCAGCAAGACAGGAAATGGCTACACCTTC,CASKTGNGYTF,TRBV5-1,.,.,TRBJ1-2
TGTGCCAGCAGCCCCGGATCACTAGAGGCCCCCTACGAGCAGTACTTC,CASSPGSLEAPYEQYF,TRBV11-3,.,.,TRBJ2-7
TGTGCCAGCAGTGAAGGGACAGGGGGATTAACAGATACGCAGTATTTT,CASSEGTGGLTDTQYF,TRBV2,TRBD1,.,TRBJ2-3
TGTGCCAGCAGTGACAGGGGAAGTTTGACCGGGGAGCTGTTTTTT,CASSDRGSLTGELFF,TRBV27,TRBD1,.,TRBJ2-2